This T cell receptor (beta chain) emerged from a study of cytomegalovirus exposure and HLA in healthy donors. PCR used 60 Vbeta primers and 13 Jbeta primers. The protocol was immunoSEQ multiplex PCR, while the TCRdb copy is restricted to in-frame clones and leaves out a portion. Of about 130,000 clones listed, more than 8% were seen once; the top ten hold 1.5% to 2%. This clone was counted only a few times. V lost 5 bases, J lost 1 base, and 9 bases lay in between. Per the germline V gene, CDR1 is SNHLY and CDR2 is FYNNEI. The CDR3 spans 14 residues. This TCR came from a man in his forties or fifties in good health and CMV-seronegative. Sequenced input: PBMCs. The V gene is TRBV2, the J gene TRBJ1-5; a weak D match, TRBD1 (5 bases). This chain's CDR3 is CASSRRGSNQPQHF. CDR3 DNA: TGTGCCAGCAGTAGGCGGGGCAGCAATCAGCCCCAGCATTTT.